This T cell receptor (beta chain) is drawn from a study of vaccination effects on CD4 cells after COVID-19. Sequencing was performed with immunoSEQ multiplex PCR; in TCRdb, only in-frame clones are kept and a portion is missing. This repertoire shows some 30,000 clones, roughly four fifths found once; its top ten account for about 14%. After expansion with viral peptide pools in the ViraFEST assay, antigen-specific CD4+ T cells were sequenced. The culture ran for roughly ten days before CD4+ T cells were isolated. Each participant was administered two doses of either the BNT162b2 or the mRNA-1273 vaccine. All vaccine recipients tested negative for nucleocapsid antibodies and had never contracted SARS-CoV-2 infection. Researchers reported culturing more than 1.5 million PBMC in each well, adding 8 to 10 IU/ml IL-2 and about 9.5 ug/ml peptides. Turning to this clone: Its antigen is unknown.

V lost 3 bases and J lost 2, with 6 bases in between. The CDR3 sequence is 13 residues long. The sequenced sample was CD4+ T cells from PBMCs cultured with HCoV-229E spike peptides, obtained after COVID-19 vaccination. V is TRBV12-3 or TRBV12-4 and J is TRBJ2-3; D remains ambiguous. This TCR was recovered from a human donor who received a COVID-19 vaccine. The CDR3: CASSFRVTDTQYF. The DNA for the CDR3 is TGTGCCAGCAGTTTTAGGGTCACAGATACGCAGTATTTT.